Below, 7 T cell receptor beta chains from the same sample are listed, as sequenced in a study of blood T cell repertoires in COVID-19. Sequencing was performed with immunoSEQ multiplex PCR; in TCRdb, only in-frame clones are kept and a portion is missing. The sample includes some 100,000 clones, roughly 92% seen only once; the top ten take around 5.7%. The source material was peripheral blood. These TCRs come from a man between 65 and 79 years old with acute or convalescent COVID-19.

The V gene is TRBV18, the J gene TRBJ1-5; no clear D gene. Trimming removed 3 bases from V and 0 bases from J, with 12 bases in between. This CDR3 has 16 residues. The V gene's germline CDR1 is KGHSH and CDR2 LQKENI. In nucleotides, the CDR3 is TGTGCCAGCTCACCTCCTACCGACATTAGCAATCAGCCCCAGCATTTT. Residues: CASSPPTDISNQPQHF.

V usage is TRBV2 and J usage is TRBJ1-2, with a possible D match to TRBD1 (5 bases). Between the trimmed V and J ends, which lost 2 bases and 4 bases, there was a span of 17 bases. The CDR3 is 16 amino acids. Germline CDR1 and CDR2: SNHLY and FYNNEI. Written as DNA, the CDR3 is TGTGCCAGCAGTGAACCCCGGCAGGGCCTCTTCTATGGCTACACCTTC. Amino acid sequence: CASSEPRQGLFYGYTF.

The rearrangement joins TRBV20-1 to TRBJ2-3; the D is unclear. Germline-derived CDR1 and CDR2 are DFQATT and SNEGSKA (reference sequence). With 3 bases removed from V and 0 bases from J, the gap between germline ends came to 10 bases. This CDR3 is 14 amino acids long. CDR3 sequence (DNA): TGCAGTGCTAGTCTCGGAGTCAGCACAGATACGCAGTATTTT. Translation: CSASLGVSTDTQYF.

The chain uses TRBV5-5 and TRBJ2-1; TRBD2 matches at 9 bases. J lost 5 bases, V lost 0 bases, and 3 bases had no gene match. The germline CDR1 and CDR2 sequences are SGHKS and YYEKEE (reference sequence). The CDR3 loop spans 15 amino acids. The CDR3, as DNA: TGTGCCAGCAGCTTGGTTTCTAGCGGGGACAATGAGCAGTTCTTC. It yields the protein CASSLVSSGDNEQFF.

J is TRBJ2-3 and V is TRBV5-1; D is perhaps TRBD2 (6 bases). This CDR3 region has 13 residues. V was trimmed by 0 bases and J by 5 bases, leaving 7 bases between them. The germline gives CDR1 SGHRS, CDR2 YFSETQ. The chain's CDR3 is CASSLGLVDTQYF. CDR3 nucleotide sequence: TGCGCCAGCAGCTTGGGACTAGTAGATACGCAGTATTTT.

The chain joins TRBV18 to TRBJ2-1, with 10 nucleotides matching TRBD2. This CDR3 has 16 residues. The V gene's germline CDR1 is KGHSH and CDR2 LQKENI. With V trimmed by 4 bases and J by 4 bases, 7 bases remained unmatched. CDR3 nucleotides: TGTGCCAGCTCACGTATAGCGGGGGGAAGATACAATGAGCAGTTCTTC. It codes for CASSRIAGGRYNEQFF. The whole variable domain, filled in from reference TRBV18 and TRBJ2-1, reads NAGVMQNPRHLVRRRGQEARLRCSPMKGHSHVYWYRQLPEEGLKFMVYLQKENIIDESGMPKERFSAEFPKEGPSILRIQQVVRGDSAAYFCASSRIAGGRYNEQFFGPGTRLTVL.

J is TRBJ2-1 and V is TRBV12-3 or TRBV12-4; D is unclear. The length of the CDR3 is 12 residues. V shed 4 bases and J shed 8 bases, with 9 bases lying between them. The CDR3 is CASSSFSYEQFF. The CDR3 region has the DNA TGTGCCAGCAGTTCTTTTAGTTATGAGCAGTTCTTC.